These 30 T cell receptor beta chains share one sample of origin, sequenced in a study of blood T cells in healthy people across ages. Using a J-beta primer mix together with a sample-barcoded 5' primer, a second PCR was run for roughly 6 to 12 cycles. From the 5' RACE reads, TCRdb called clonotypes with MiXCR, one entry per CDR3 protein. The data show 350,000 to 450,000 distinct CDR3 sequences, with approximately 52% seen just once and 45% to 55% held by the top ten. The sequenced sample was blood. The receptors here all came from a man in his 60s in good health.

The chain uses TRBV29-1 and TRBJ2-3; a weak D match, TRBD2 (7 bases). In germline, CDR1 is SQVTM, CDR2 ANQGSEA. The CDR3 is 12 residues long. V was cut by 7 bases and J by 6 bases, with 14 bases left in between. CDR3 sequence (DNA): TGCAGCGGGGGGGGGCGTACGGATACGCAGTATTTT. It codes for CSGGGRTDTQYF.

V usage is TRBV6-1 and J usage is TRBJ1-2; TRBD1 matches 9 bases. The CDR3 sequence is 15 residues long. J gave up 4 bases and V 3 bases, and 6 bases lay outside the gene matches. Looked up from germline, CDR1 is MNHNS and CDR2 is SASEGT. The CDR3 is CASSERTGEFYGYTF. CDR3 DNA: TGTGCCAGCAGTGAGCGGACAGGGGAATTCTATGGCTACACCTTC.

Turning to this clonotype: Being one base from a much bigger clone, this may be a read error. This chain links TRBV28 with TRBJ2-3; no clear D gene. Per germline, CDR1 MDHEN and CDR2 SYDVKM. The CDR3 has 12 residues. The germline V and J ends were trimmed by 5 bases and 8 bases, with 11 bases remaining between them. The CDR3 DNA is TGTGCCAGCAGTAATTATGATGGTACGCAGTATTTT. Amino acid sequence: CASSNYDGTQYF.

The chain has TRBV7-8 and TRBJ2-4, with 11 bases matching TRBD2. In germline, CDR1 is SGHVS, CDR2 FQNEAQ. Unmatched junction bases numbered 2, after V lost 3 bases and J lost 4 bases. The CDR3 is 15 amino acids. The CDR3 is CASSFGTSGKNIQYF. Written as DNA, the CDR3 is TGTGCCAGCAGCTTTGGGACTAGCGGTAAAAACATTCAGTACTTC.

The rearrangement joins TRBV3-1 to TRBJ1-6; no firm D call. The CDR3 runs 13 residues. V was shortened by 6 bases and J by 8 bases, with 11 bases between the two germline ends. The germline V gene has CDR1 LGHDT and CDR2 YNNKEL (reference sequence). CDR3 in DNA: TGTGCCAGCAGGCTACGGGGAGATTCACCCCTCCACTTT. Its protein product is CASRLRGDSPLHF.

The chain couples TRBV14 to TRBJ1-1; possibly TRBD1 for D (5 bases). Germline loops: CDR1 SGHDN, CDR2 FVKESK. Trimming took 5 bases from V and 4 from J, leaving 14 bases between them. This CDR3 has 14 residues. The DNA of the CDR3 is TGTGCCAGCAGCGTCCTTCATGGGGGCACTGAAGCTTTCTTT. As protein: CASSVLHGGTEAFF.

This CDR3 reads CASSLWDGAYEQYF. The CDR3 coding sequence is TGTGCCAGCAGTTTGTGGGACGGAGCATACGAGCAGTACTTC. This sequence joins TRBV27 and TRBJ2-7; D assignment may be TRBD1 or TRBD2 (5 bases each). V lost 3 bases, J lost 4 bases, and 13 bases lay in between. In germline, CDR1 is MNHEY, CDR2 SMNVEV (reference sequence). This CDR3 has 14 amino acids.

The chain uses TRBV10-3 and TRBJ2-6; either TRBD1 or TRBD2 may fit D (5 bases each). Trimming removed 4 bases from V and 4 bases from J, with 11 bases in between. The CDR3 consists of 15 residues. The germline V gene has CDR1 ENHRY and CDR2 SYGVKD. CDR3 region: CAISVSGLGANVLTF. The CDR3 nucleotides read TGTGCCATCAGTGTCTCGGGGCTCGGGGCCAACGTCCTGACTTTC.

The chain uses TRBV3-1 and TRBJ2-3; TRBD2 matches 7 bases. The CDR3 totals 16 residues. The J segment lost 4 bases and the V segment lost 0 bases, leaving 7 bases of the junction unmatched. Germline V gene lookup returns CDR1 LGHDT and CDR2 YNNKEL (reference sequence). CDR3 bases: TGTGCCAGCAGCCAAGAGGGCGCGGGAGTCCCAGATACGCAGTATTTT. It translates to CASSQEGAGVPDTQYF.

This clonotype occurred a few times. The V and J genes are TRBV6-5 and TRBJ2-7; D possibly corresponds to TRBD2 (5 bases). The J call may be mistaken, given a closer DNA end match to TRBJ2-5. From germline, CDR1 is MNHEY and CDR2 SVGAGI. This CDR3 contains 14 residues. The CDR3 nucleotides are TGTGCCAGCAGTTACGGAGGAGGAGAAGAGACCCAGTACTTC. As protein: CASSYGGGEETQYF.

Remarks on this clonotype: This may arise from a read error, as a much more abundant clone is one base away. CDR3 sequence reads: CASSVERRNGKLFF. The CDR3 region has the DNA TGTGCCAGCAGCGTGGAACGCCGGAACGGAAAACTGTTTTTT. The chain joins TRBV5-5 to TRBJ1-4; D is undetermined. CDR1 is SGHKS and CDR2 is YYEKEE in the germline V gene (reference sequence). The CDR3 sequence is 14 residues long. V was clipped by 4 bases and J by 10 bases, with 17 bases between them.

J is TRBJ2-3 and V is TRBV12-3 or TRBV12-4, with no clear D. Trimming removed 6 bases at V and 3 bases at J, with 7 bases between. The CDR3 contains 12 residues. The CDR3 DNA sequence: TGTGCCAGCAGCAAGGGAACAGATACGCAGTATTTT. This encodes CASSKGTDTQYF.

To note about this clonotype: The junction and the germline gene differ at one end; a read error may be behind it. The chain joins TRBV15 to TRBJ1-4; no clear D. This CDR3 spans 14 amino acids. Germline values: CDR1 LNHNV, CDR2 YYDKDF (reference sequence). The CDR3 here is CSTSRERFQEKLFF. As DNA, the CDR3 is TGTTCCACCAGCAGAGAAAGGTTCCAGGAAAAACTGTTTTTT.

The V call is TRBV6-2 or TRBV6-3, the J call TRBJ2-7, with D possibly TRBD2 on 7 matching bases. This CDR3 comprises 16 residues. V was trimmed by 6 bases and J by 4 bases, leaving 22 bases between them. CDR1 and CDR2 (germline): MNHEY, SVGEGT. In DNA form, the CDR3 reads TGTGCCAGCAGAGGCGCCAATCGAGGGGGGGGTTACGAGCAGTACTTC. Residues: CASRGANRGGGYEQYF.

J is TRBJ2-1 and V is TRBV4-3, with TRBD1 matching 8 bases. V was pared by 1 base and J by 13 bases, with 15 bases of the junction left unmatched. This CDR3 region has 16 residues. Per germline, CDR1 LGHNA and CDR2 YSLEER. For the CDR3, the DNA is TGCGCCAGCAGCCAAGGGGTTAGGACAGGGAAGGAGACCCAGTTCTTC. Translation: CASSQGVRTGKETQFF.

This sequence joins TRBV2 and TRBJ2-7; 7 bases fit TRBD1. Per the germline V gene, CDR1 is SNHLY and CDR2 is FYNNEI. This CDR3 has 13 residues. Unmatched junction bases numbered 5, after V lost 6 bases and J lost 3 bases. The CDR3 region is CASSATGSYEQYF. CDR3 DNA: TGTGCCAGCAGCGCGACAGGGAGCTACGAGCAGTACTTC.

V gene TRBV4-1 combines with J gene TRBJ2-4; 9 bases map to TRBD2. The end of the DNA is better explained by TRBJ2-5, so the J call may be wrong. The germline gives CDR1 MGHRA, CDR2 YSYEKL. The CDR3 contains 18 residues. The CDR3, as DNA: TGCGCCAGCAGCCAAGATTTGCTAGCGGGGCGTCAGCAAGAGACCCAGTACTTC. This codes for CASSQDLLAGRQQETQYF.

The chain is built from TRBV7-9 and TRBJ2-1, with a tentative D call TRBD1 (6 bases). Germline CDR1 is SEHNR and CDR2 is FQNEAQ (reference sequence). CDR3 length: 14 amino acids. V dropped 5 bases and J dropped 6 bases, with 14 bases sitting between them. CDR3 coding DNA: TGTGCCAGCAGCCAGGGGTCAAAGTCCAATGAGCAGTTCTTC. It translates to CASSQGSKSNEQFF. The complete variable domain, with remaining parts taken from reference TRBV7-9 and TRBJ2-1, reads DTGVSQNPRHKITKRGQNVTFRCDPISEHNRLYWYRQTLGQGPEFLTYFQNEAQLEKSRLLSDRFSAERPKGSFSTLEIQRTEQGDSAMYLCASSQGSKSNEQFFGPGTRLTVL.

The CDR3 bases are TGCAGCGTTGGGGAAAACAATCAGCCCCAGCATTTT. Translating it yields CSVGENNQPQHF. The chain recombines TRBV29-1 with TRBJ1-5; no reliable D call. The CDR3 length is 12 residues. V lost 4 bases and J 3 bases, leaving 7 bases between the germline ends. Germline CDR1 is SQVTM and CDR2 is ANQGSEA.

This clonotype was found many times. This chain links TRBV7-2 with TRBJ2-1, with D possibly TRBD2 on 5 matching bases. V dropped 5 bases and J dropped 8 bases, with 16 bases sitting between them. The CDR3 contains 14 residues. CDR1 and CDR2 (germline): SGHTA, FQGNSA. The CDR3 DNA sequence: TGTGCCAGCAGCCCCAATGGCATCGGGGATGAGCAGTTCTTC. The encoded protein is CASSPNGIGDEQFF.

The rearrangement joins TRBV12-3 or TRBV12-4 to TRBJ2-1, with unresolved D. The CDR3 spans 16 residues. The V end lost 11 bases, the J end lost 3 bases, and 23 bases lay between the germline ends. The CDR3 bases are TGTGCCGGCACCCCATCGGTAGGGAATGGCTACAATGAGCAGTTCTTC. The encoded protein is CAGTPSVGNGYNEQFF.

The chain joins TRBV21-1 to TRBJ2-5; TRBD2 reflects the table's D call only, with no check against the DNA. TRBV21-1 is recorded as a pseudogene. CDR3 length equals 19 residues. CDR3 amino acids: CASSKVSRPSSGGGETQYF. The CDR3 DNA reads as TGTGCCAGCAGCAAAGTATCCCGCCCCTCTAGCGGGGGGGGAGAGACCCAGTACTTC.

V is TRBV15 and J is TRBJ2-1; a weak D match, TRBD2 (6 bases). Trimming stripped 0 bases from V and 0 bases from J, with 18 bases between. Germline values: CDR1 LNHNV, CDR2 YYDKDF (reference sequence). The CDR3 length is 19 residues. The CDR3 is CATSREVMGGRSSYNEQFF. The CDR3 coding sequence is TGTGCCACCAGCAGAGAGGTTATGGGGGGTCGGAGCTCCTACAATGAGCAGTTCTTC.

J is TRBJ2-7 and V is TRBV5-6; D gene ambiguous. The J call may be incorrect, as the DNA end agrees better with TRBJ2-5. Germline loops: CDR1 SGHDT, CDR2 YYEEEE. The length of the CDR3 is 14 residues. CDR3 amino acids: CASSLEVVPETQYF. The CDR3 DNA reads as TGTGCCAGCAGCTTGGAGGTGGTTCCAGAGACCCAGTACTTC.

This clonotype was detected a few times. This chain uses TRBV7-2 with TRBJ1-2, with 8 bases that match TRBD1. There are 14 residues in the CDR3. Per germline, CDR1 SGHTA and CDR2 FQGNSA. J lost 6 bases, V lost 5 bases, and 8 bases had no gene match. The CDR3 sequence is CASSPTGTGDGYTF. CDR3 in DNA: TGTGCCAGCAGCCCGACCGGGACAGGCGATGGCTACACCTTC.

This chain joins TRBV20-1 and TRBJ2-7, with D hard to call. The CDR3 contains 14 residues. Germline V CDR1 and CDR2: DFQATT, SNEGSKA (reference sequence). Trimming removed 3 bases at V and 4 bases at J, with 16 bases between. The CDR3 reads CSASAERKVYEQYF. In nucleotides, the CDR3 is TGCAGTGCTAGCGCGGAGCGAAAGGTTTACGAGCAGTACTTC.

Only a few counts were recorded for this clonotype. The chain links TRBV2 to TRBJ2-1; D may correspond to TRBD1 or TRBD2 (5 bases each). Germline CDR1 is SNHLY and CDR2 is FYNNEI. The CDR3 has 14 residues. Trimming took off 6 bases at V and 0 bases at J, with 9 bases between the two ends. Here the CDR3 reads CASRGEDSYNEQFF. Written as DNA, the CDR3 is TGTGCCAGCAGGGGGGAAGACTCCTACAATGAGCAGTTCTTC.

This clonotype occurred many times. This chain uses TRBV7-3 with TRBJ2-5; tentatively, D is TRBD1 or TRBD2 (5 bases each). V lost 5 bases to trimming and J lost 7 bases, with 14 bases between them. From germline, CDR1 is SGHTA and CDR2 FQGTGA. The CDR3 is 13 residues long. The DNA of the CDR3 is TGTGCCAGCAGCCCCACAGAGAGGGGGACCCAGTACTTC. Its translation is CASSPTERGTQYF.

The CDR3 sequence is CASSPWDRGAYEQYF. The CDR3 region has the DNA TGTGCCAGCAGCCCCTGGGACAGGGGGGCCTACGAGCAGTACTTC. This sequence joins TRBV7-9 and TRBJ2-7, with 11 bases identical to TRBD1. With V trimmed by 5 bases and J by 2 bases, 5 bases remained unmatched. This CDR3 region has 15 residues. Germline values: CDR1 SEHNR, CDR2 FQNEAQ (reference sequence).

A word on this clonotype: Possible read error: a much larger clone is one base away. The chain is built from TRBV29-1 and TRBJ2-7; TRBD1 aligns across 7 bases. Germline V gene data show CDR1 as SQVTM and CDR2 as ANQGSEA. The CDR3 totals 17 residues. The V and J ends lost 0 bases and 2 bases, in that order; junction bases with no gene match: 13. The CDR3 loop is CSVEDQTGITHPYEQYF. CDR3 DNA: TGCAGCGTTGAAGATCAGACAGGGATAACACACCCCTACGAGCAGTACTTC.